This T cell receptor beta chain was documented in a study of cytomegalovirus exposure and HLA in healthy donors. PCR was performed using 60 Vbeta and 13 Jbeta primers. The assay was immunoSEQ multiplex PCR, and TCRdb's table has in-frame clones only and misses some. Counted here are roughly 160,000 clones, around 80% occurring once; the ten biggest clones make up approximately 4.5%. This CDR3 has 19 residues. The V and J ends lost 7 bases and 6 bases, in that order; junction bases with no gene match: 25. The V gene's germline CDR1 is SNHLY and CDR2 FYNNEI. The source of this sequence is a young man in good health and CMV-seronegative. This chain links TRBV2 with TRBJ2-3; TRBD2 aligns across 7 bases. The sample consisted of PBMCs. As DNA, the CDR3 is TGTGCCAGCAAAAAGGATTTTTTGGGATTTTTGGGGGGGGTGGATACGCAGTATTTT. Its translation is CASKKDFLGFLGGVDTQYF.